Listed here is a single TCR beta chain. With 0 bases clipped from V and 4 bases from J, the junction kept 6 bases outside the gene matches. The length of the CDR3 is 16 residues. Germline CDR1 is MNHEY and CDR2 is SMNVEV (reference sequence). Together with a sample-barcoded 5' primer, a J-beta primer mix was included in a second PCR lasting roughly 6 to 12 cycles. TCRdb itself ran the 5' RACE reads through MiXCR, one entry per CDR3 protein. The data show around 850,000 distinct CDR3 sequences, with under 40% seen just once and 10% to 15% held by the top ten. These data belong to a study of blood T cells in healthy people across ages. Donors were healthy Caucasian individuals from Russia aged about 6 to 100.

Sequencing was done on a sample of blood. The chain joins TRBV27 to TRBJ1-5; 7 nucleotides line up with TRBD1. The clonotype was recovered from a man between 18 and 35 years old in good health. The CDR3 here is CASSLSGTETNQPQHF. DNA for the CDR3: TGTGCCAGCAGTTTATCCGGGACAGAGACGAATCAGCCCCAGCATTTT.